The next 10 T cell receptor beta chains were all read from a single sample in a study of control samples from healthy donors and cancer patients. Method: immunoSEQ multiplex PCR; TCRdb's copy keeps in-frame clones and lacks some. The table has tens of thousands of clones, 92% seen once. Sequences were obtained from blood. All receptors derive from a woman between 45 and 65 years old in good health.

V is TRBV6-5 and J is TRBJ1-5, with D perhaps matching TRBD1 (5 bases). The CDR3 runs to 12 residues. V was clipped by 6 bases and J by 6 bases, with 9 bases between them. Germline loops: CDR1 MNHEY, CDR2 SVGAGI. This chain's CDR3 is CASSTGGQPQHF. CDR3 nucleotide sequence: TGTGCCAGCAGCACCGGGGGTCAGCCCCAGCATTTT.

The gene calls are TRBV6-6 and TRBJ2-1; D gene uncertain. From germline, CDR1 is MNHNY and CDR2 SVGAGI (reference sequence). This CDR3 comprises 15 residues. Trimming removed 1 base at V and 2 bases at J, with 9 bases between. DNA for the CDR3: TGTGCCAGCAGTTACTTTTCCGACCCCTACAATGAGCAGTTCTTC. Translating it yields CASSYFSDPYNEQFF.

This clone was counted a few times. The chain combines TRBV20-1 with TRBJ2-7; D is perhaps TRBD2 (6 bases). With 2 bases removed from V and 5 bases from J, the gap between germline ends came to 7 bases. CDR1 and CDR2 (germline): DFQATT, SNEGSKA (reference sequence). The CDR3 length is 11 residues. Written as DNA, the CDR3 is TGCAGTGCTAGAACGGGGGACGAGCAGTACTTC. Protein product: CSARTGDEQYF.

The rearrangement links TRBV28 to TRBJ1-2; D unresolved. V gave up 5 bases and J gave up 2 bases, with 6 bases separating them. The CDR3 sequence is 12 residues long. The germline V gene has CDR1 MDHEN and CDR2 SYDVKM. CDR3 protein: CASSNPNYGYTF. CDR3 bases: TGTGCCAGCAGTAATCCGAACTATGGCTACACCTTC.

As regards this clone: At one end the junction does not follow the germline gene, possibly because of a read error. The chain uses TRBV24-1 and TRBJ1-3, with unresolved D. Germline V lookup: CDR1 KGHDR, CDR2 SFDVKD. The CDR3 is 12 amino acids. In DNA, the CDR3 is TGTGCCACCAGTTTGGCAGGAAGCACCATATATTTT. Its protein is CATSLAGSTIYF.

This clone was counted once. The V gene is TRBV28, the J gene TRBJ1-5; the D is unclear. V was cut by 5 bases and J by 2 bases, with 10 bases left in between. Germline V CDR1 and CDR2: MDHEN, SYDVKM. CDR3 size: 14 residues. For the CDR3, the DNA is TGTGCCAGCAGTCCCTACATACGCAATCAGCCCCAGCATTTT. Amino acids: CASSPYIRNQPQHF.

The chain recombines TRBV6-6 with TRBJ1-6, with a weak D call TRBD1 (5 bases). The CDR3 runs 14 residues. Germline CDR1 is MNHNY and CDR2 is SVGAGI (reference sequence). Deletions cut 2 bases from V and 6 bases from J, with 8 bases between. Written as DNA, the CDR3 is TGTGCCAGCAGTTACGGGGCGGGTAATTCACCCCTCCACTTT. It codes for CASSYGAGNSPLHF.

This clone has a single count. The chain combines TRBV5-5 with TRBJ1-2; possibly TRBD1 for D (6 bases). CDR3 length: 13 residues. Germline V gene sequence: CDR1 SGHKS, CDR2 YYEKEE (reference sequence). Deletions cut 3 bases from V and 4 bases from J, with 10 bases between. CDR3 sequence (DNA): TGTGCCAGCAGCTCAGGACAGATCTATGGCTACACCTTC. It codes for CASSSGQIYGYTF.

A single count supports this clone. CDR3 residues: CASSVEVRADSGNTIYF. The DNA for the CDR3 is TGTGCCAGCAGCGTAGAGGTCAGGGCAGATTCTGGAAACACCATATATTTT. The chain links TRBV9 to TRBJ1-3; possible D gene TRBD1, 5 bases. Germline loops: CDR1 SGDLS, CDR2 YYNGEE. The CDR3 sequence is 17 residues long. Trimming took 0 bases from V and 1 from J, leaving 14 bases between them.

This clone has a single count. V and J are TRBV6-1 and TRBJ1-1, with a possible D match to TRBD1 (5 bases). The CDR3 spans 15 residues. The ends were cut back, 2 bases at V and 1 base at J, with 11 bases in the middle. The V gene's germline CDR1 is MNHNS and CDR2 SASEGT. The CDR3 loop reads CASSERGSGNTEAFF. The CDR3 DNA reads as TGTGCCAGCAGTGAAAGGGGCAGTGGGAACACTGAAGCTTTCTTT.